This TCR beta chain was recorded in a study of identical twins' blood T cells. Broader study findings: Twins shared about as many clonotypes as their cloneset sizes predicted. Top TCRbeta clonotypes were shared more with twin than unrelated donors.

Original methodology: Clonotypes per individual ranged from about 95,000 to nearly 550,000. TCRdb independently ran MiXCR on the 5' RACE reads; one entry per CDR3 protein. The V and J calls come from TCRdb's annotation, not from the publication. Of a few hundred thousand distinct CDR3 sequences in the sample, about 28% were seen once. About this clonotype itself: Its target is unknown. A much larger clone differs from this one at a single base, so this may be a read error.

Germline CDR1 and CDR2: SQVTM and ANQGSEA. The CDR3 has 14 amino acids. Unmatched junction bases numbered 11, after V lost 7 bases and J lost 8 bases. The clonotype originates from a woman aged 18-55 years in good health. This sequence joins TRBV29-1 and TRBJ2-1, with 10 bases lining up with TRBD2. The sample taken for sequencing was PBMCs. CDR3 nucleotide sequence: TGCAGCGGGTTTATAGCGGGGGGAGCGGATGAGCAGTTCTTC. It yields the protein CSGFIAGGADEQFF.